These 15 T cell receptor beta chains share one sample of origin, sequenced in a study of identical twins. In TCRdb, the 5' RACE reads were re-called with MiXCR into one record per CDR3 protein. The data contain about 240,000 distinct CDR3 sequences, roughly 13% of them singletons. These sequences were also reported in another study, on yellow fever vaccine responses in identical twins.

Sequenced: memory (CD45RO+) T cells sorted from blood. These receptors were obtained from a woman aged 18-29 years in good health.

This chain's CDR3 is CASSPQRELADTQYF. The CDR3 DNA sequence: TGTGCCAGCTCACCCCAGCGGGAGCTTGCAGATACGCAGTATTTT. The V call is TRBV18, the J call TRBJ2-3, with 8 bases that match TRBD2. Losses at the gene ends were 3 bases for V and 4 bases for J; bases not matched to a gene: 6. Germline CDR1 reads KGHSH; CDR2 reads LQKENI. The CDR3 runs 15 residues.

The J gene is TRBJ2-3, the V gene TRBV10-3, with 15 bases aligning to TRBD2. The CDR3 has 21 amino acids. Per the germline V gene, CDR1 is ENHRY and CDR2 is SYGVKD. The junction had 12 bases not matched to a gene; V was cut back by 2 bases and J by 0 bases. Here the CDR3 reads CAISEPGTSGGIQTSTDTQYF. The DNA for the CDR3 is TGTGCCATCAGTGAGCCCGGGACTAGCGGGGGGATACAAACTAGCACAGATACGCAGTATTTT.

Written as DNA, the CDR3 is TGCAGTGCTAGCGGGGGTTTCAACCGGGCAGATACGCAGTATTTT. Amino acids: CSASGGFNRADTQYF. V is TRBV20-1 and J is TRBJ2-3; perhaps TRBD2 as D (6 bases). Trimming left V 3 bases short and J 4 bases short, with 17 bases between. The CDR3 has 15 residues. CDR1 and CDR2 (germline): DFQATT, SNEGSKA (reference sequence).

The V call is TRBV6-4, the J call TRBJ2-1; a weak D match, TRBD2 (7 bases). This CDR3 is built from 15 residues. Trimming cost V 6 bases and J 6 bases, with 18 bases left between them. Per germline, CDR1 MRHNA and CDR2 SNTAGT. In DNA, the CDR3 is TGTGCCAGCAGCCTGACGGGGGCTAGCGGCAATGAGCAGTTCTTC. This encodes CASSLTGASGNEQFF.

The chain couples TRBV18 to TRBJ2-1, with 9 bases matching TRBD1. J gave up 4 bases and V 3 bases, and 1 base lay outside the gene matches. The CDR3 is made up of 14 amino acids. Germline-derived CDR1 and CDR2 are KGHSH and LQKENI. Here the CDR3 reads CASSPDRGYNEQFF. CDR3 bases: TGTGCCAGCTCACCGGACAGGGGTTACAATGAGCAGTTCTTC.

This clonotype was recorded at least ten times. The chain is built from TRBV5-1 and TRBJ2-7, with TRBD2 matching over 14 bases. V was pared by 0 bases and J by 3 bases, with 11 bases of the junction left unmatched. CDR1 is SGHRS and CDR2 is YFSETQ in the germline V gene. The CDR3 has 19 amino acids. This CDR3 is CASSLEPPGTSGRYYEQYF. The DNA of the CDR3 is TGCGCCAGCAGCTTGGAACCCCCCGGGACTAGCGGGAGATACTACGAGCAGTACTTC.

There are many counts of this clonotype. The chain couples TRBV28 to TRBJ2-6; no definite D call. This CDR3 spans 15 amino acids. Germline CDR1 and CDR2: MDHEN and SYDVKM. The V end lost 3 bases, the J end lost 0 bases, and 6 bases lay between the germline ends. DNA for the CDR3: TGTGCCAGCAGTTTGCATCCCTCTGGGGCCAACGTCCTGACTTTC. Translated: CASSLHPSGANVLTF.

V and J are TRBV20-1 and TRBJ2-1, with a tentative D call TRBD1 (6 bases). CDR1 DFQATT and CDR2 SNEGSKA come from the germline V gene (reference sequence). V gave up 0 bases and J gave up 3 bases, with 12 bases separating them. The CDR3 is made up of 15 amino acids. CDR3: CSARDLGADYNEQFF. In DNA, the CDR3 is TGCAGTGCTAGAGATTTGGGGGCCGACTACAATGAGCAGTTCTTC.

The chain uses TRBV7-2 and TRBJ2-2; tentative D call: TRBD2 (6 bases). This CDR3 comprises 15 residues. Germline lookup yields CDR1 SGHTA and CDR2 FQGNSA. V was cut by 0 bases and J by 1 base, with 6 bases left in between. CDR3 amino acids: CASSLARGNTGELFF. CDR3 coding DNA: TGTGCCAGCAGCTTAGCGCGGGGGAACACCGGGGAGCTGTTTTTT.

This chain joins TRBV7-8 and TRBJ2-5, with 14 nucleotides matching TRBD2. V was clipped by 5 bases and J by 5 bases; unmatched bases: 7. Germline V CDR1 and CDR2: SGHVS, FQNEAQ. CDR3 size: 16 residues. The chain's CDR3 is CASSLWTSGGSETQYF. CDR3 in DNA: TGTGCCAGCAGCCTATGGACTAGCGGGGGGTCGGAGACCCAGTACTTC.

This clonotype has ten or more counts. The genes are TRBV12-3 or TRBV12-4 and TRBJ1-2; 8 bases agree with TRBD1. This CDR3 has 13 residues. Trimming removed 3 bases from V and 7 bases from J; junction bases left unmatched: 4. CDR3: CASSFQQGGGYTF. The DNA for the CDR3 is TGTGCCAGCAGTTTCCAACAGGGGGGTGGCTACACCTTC.

This clonotype showed up many times. The chain links TRBV5-1 to TRBJ2-5; D gene ambiguous. The CDR3 sequence is 13 residues long. The V gene lost 2 bases and the J gene lost 1 base, with 6 bases spanning the gap. The germline V gene has CDR1 SGHRS and CDR2 YFSETQ. In nucleotides, the CDR3 is TGCGCCAGCAGCTTTTTCCTCCAAGAGACCCAGTACTTC. As protein: CASSFFLQETQYF.

This clonotype was counted a single time. The chain links TRBV20-1 to TRBJ1-2; D ambiguous. Between the trimmed V and J ends, which lost 2 bases and 8 bases, there was a span of 12 bases. CDR3 size: 12 residues. CDR1 and CDR2 (germline): DFQATT, SNEGSKA (reference sequence). The CDR3 region is CSARRQAMGYTF. As DNA, the CDR3 is TGCAGTGCTAGACGGCAAGCTATGGGCTACACCTTC.

This sequence joins TRBV4-1 and TRBJ2-3; TRBD2 matches 11 bases. V shed 3 bases and J 6 bases; nucleotides not matched to a gene: 8. This CDR3 has 16 amino acids. Germline CDR1 is MGHRA and CDR2 is YSYEKL. The CDR3, as DNA: TGCGCCAGCAGCCACAGGCTAGCGGGAGGAGATGATACGCAGTATTTT. Translating gives CASSHRLAGGDDTQYF.

The V gene is TRBV28, the J gene TRBJ1-1; a possible D gene is TRBD1 (5 bases). There are 14 residues in the CDR3. V shed 9 bases and J shed 1 base, with 15 bases lying between them. The V gene's germline CDR1 is MDHEN and CDR2 SYDVKM. CDR3 coding DNA: TGTGCCAGTCCGGATAAAACAGGGAACACTGAAGCTTTCTTT. It encodes CASPDKTGNTEAFF.